These 14 T cell receptor beta chains came from one sample sequenced in a study of neurological immune-mediated disorders. A single record per CDR3 protein comes from TCRdb applying MiXCR to the 5' RACE reads. The repertoire includes 65,000 to 75,000 distinct CDR3 sequences, 5.2% of them detected once, and 5.6% sits in the top ten. Sequenced input: PBMCs. These receptors all come from a human donor with multiple sclerosis. The donor label of this sample is uncertain.

This clonotype was recorded at least ten times. This chain uses TRBV5-5 with TRBJ1-1, with D hard to call. Germline V gives CDR1 SGHKS, CDR2 YYEKEE (reference sequence). CDR3 size: 13 residues. With 3 bases removed from V and 4 bases from J, the gap between germline ends came to 10 bases. The CDR3 region is CASSSSPSTEAFF. In nucleotides, the CDR3 is TGTGCCAGCAGCTCGAGTCCGAGCACTGAAGCTTTCTTT.

At least ten counts were recorded for this clonotype. The chain couples TRBV4-1 to TRBJ1-1; D remains unclear. The CDR3 totals 14 residues. Germline-derived CDR1 and CDR2 are MGHRA and YSYEKL. Trimming took 0 bases from V and 1 from J, leaving 6 bases between them. CDR3 amino acids: CASSQDKTNTEAFF. CDR3 nucleotide sequence: TGCGCCAGCAGCCAAGATAAAACGAACACTGAAGCTTTCTTT.

This clonotype occurred many times. The chain joins TRBV20-1 to TRBJ2-1; maybe TRBD1 (6 bases). Germline CDR1 DFQATT, CDR2 SNEGSKA (reference sequence). This CDR3 is 14 amino acids long. V was pared by 5 bases and J by 0 bases, with 11 bases between. The CDR3 nucleotides read TGCAGTGCTCCCGGACAGTCCTCCTACAATGAGCAGTTCTTC. Translating gives CSAPGQSSYNEQFF.

In its sample, this clonotype was seen many times. V usage is TRBV10-3 and J usage is TRBJ2-5; 7 bases map to TRBD2. CDR3 length: 15 residues. V was pared by 3 bases and J by 2 bases, with 6 bases of the junction left unmatched. The germline V gene encodes CDR1 ENHRY and CDR2 SYGVKD. CDR3 sequence: CAISDPAGIQETQYF. CDR3 in DNA: TGTGCCATCAGTGACCCAGCGGGGATTCAAGAGACCCAGTACTTC.

The sample holds many counts of this clonotype. V and J are TRBV9 and TRBJ1-2, with D possibly TRBD1 on 5 matching bases. Deletions cut 2 bases from V and 5 bases from J, with 13 bases between. Germline loops: CDR1 SGDLS, CDR2 YYNGEE. The CDR3 is 14 residues long. This CDR3 reads CASSVSDQGYGYTF. The DNA for the CDR3 is TGTGCCAGCAGCGTTTCAGACCAGGGTTATGGCTACACCTTC.

This clonotype was picked up many times. This chain connects TRBV20-1 to TRBJ1-3, with D possibly TRBD1 on 6 matching bases. Germline assignment: CDR1 DFQATT and CDR2 SNEGSKA (reference sequence). This CDR3 comprises 15 residues. The V end was cut by 5 bases, the J end by 0 bases, with 14 bases between. The CDR3 bases are TGCAGTGCTCCGGGACACTACGACTCTGGAAACACCATATATTTT. It encodes CSAPGHYDSGNTIYF.

This clonotype was seen at least ten times. This chain links TRBV20-1 with TRBJ2-7, with D possibly being TRBD1 or TRBD2 (6 bases each). CDR1 is DFQATT, CDR2 SNEGSKA, per germline (reference sequence). Trimming removed 0 bases at V and 3 bases at J, with 12 bases between. The length of the CDR3 is 14 residues. The CDR3 is CSARDIQGLYEQYF. Written as DNA, the CDR3 is TGCAGTGCTAGAGATATACAGGGACTCTACGAGCAGTACTTC.

The sample holds many counts of this clonotype. This sequence joins TRBV5-1 and TRBJ2-2; TRBD1 matches at 8 bases. V lost 4 bases and J lost 3; bases outside the gene matches: 5. The CDR3 consists of 15 residues. Germline CDR1 is SGHRS and CDR2 is YFSETQ. The CDR3 nucleotides are TGCGCCAGCAGCCCCGGGACAGGCCACACCGGGGAGCTGTTTTTT. Translated, it gives CASSPGTGHTGELFF.

This clonotype was recorded many times. The chain recombines TRBV12-3 or TRBV12-4 with TRBJ2-7, with TRBD2 identical over 12 bases. The CDR3 covers 14 residues. V gave up 5 bases and J gave up 6 bases; unmatched junction bases: 5. The CDR3 is CASSPSGGGLEQYF. As DNA, the CDR3 is TGTGCCAGCAGTCCTAGCGGGGGGGGGCTCGAGCAGTACTTC.

The sample holds many counts of this clonotype. The chain carries TRBV5-1 and TRBJ2-7; a possible D gene is TRBD1 (6 bases). The ends were cut back, 2 bases at V and 4 bases at J, with 16 bases in the middle. Looked up from germline, CDR1 is SGHRS and CDR2 is YFSETQ. The CDR3 is made up of 15 amino acids. The CDR3 DNA is TGCGCCAGCAGCTTTGGCCGGACGAGGGGGTACGAGCAGTACTTC. This translates into CASSFGRTRGYEQYF.

The table lists this clonotype with many counts. This sequence joins TRBV20-1 and TRBJ2-1; 9 nucleotides align to TRBD2. CDR3 length equals 15 residues. V trimming: 6 bases; J trimming: 3 bases; junction bases outside the gene matches: 9. Germline V gene sequence: CDR1 DFQATT, CDR2 SNEGSKA (reference sequence). CDR3 residues: CSAQSAGGIYNEQFF. Here the CDR3 DNA reads TGCAGTGCCCAATCAGCGGGGGGCATCTACAATGAGCAGTTCTTC.

At least ten counts were recorded for this clonotype. V usage is TRBV20-1 and J usage is TRBJ2-7; D possibly uses TRBD1 or TRBD2 (6 bases each). V was cut by 6 bases and J by 5 bases, with 14 bases left in between. Per germline, CDR1 DFQATT and CDR2 SNEGSKA (reference sequence). CDR3 length: 12 residues. The CDR3 protein is CSAIPGGHEQYF. CDR3 DNA sequence: TGCAGTGCAATCCCCGGGGGCCACGAGCAGTACTTC.

This clonotype was seen repeatedly, ten times or more. CDR3 amino acids: CASSVEPTSPALEQYF. The CDR3 DNA reads as TGTGCCAGCAGCGTCGAGCCGACTAGCCCGGCGTTGGAGCAGTACTTC. The V and J genes are TRBV9 and TRBJ2-7, with 7 positions matching TRBD2. Per germline, CDR1 SGDLS and CDR2 YYNGEE. V trimming: 2 bases; J trimming: 7 bases; junction bases outside the gene matches: 15. This CDR3 spans 16 amino acids.

This clonotype was found many times. The V call is TRBV6-5, the J call TRBJ2-2, with TRBD1 matching over 7 bases. J lost 2 bases, V lost 7 bases, and 10 bases had no gene match. There are 16 residues in the CDR3. Germline values: CDR1 MNHEY, CDR2 SVGAGI. The CDR3 is CASTPHRGSNTGELFF. CDR3 in DNA: TGTGCCAGCACTCCCCACAGGGGATCAAACACCGGGGAGCTGTTTTTT.